Included here is one TCR beta chain sequence, with context. This entry is derived from a study of blood T cell repertoires in COVID-19. Study at large: The United States, Italy and Spain were the sources of the acute and convalescent COVID-19 samples.

Clones were read by immunoSEQ multiplex PCR, and TCRdb kept only the in-frame ones, dropping some. The sample shows 200,000 or so clones, approximately 89% of them seen only once. Between the trimmed V and J ends, which lost 0 bases and 2 bases, there was a span of 9 bases. CDR1 and CDR2 from the germline V gene are KGHSH and LQKENI. CDR3 length: 15 amino acids. The clonotype comes from a woman in her 30s who had been exposed to COVID-19. Sample: PBMCs or T cells enriched from blood (not recorded which). The chain combines TRBV18 with TRBJ2-3; perhaps TRBD2 as D (6 bases). CDR3 coding DNA: TGTGCCAGCTCACCACCTGCGGGGCTCACAGATACGCAGTATTTT. Residues: CASSPPAGLTDTQYF.